This entry lists 29 T cell receptor beta chains sequenced from one sample in a study of blood T cell repertoires in COVID-19. Using immunoSEQ multiplex PCR, the repertoire was profiled, and TCRdb retains in-frame clones only, with some absent. This repertoire shows a few hundred thousand clones, around nine tenths found once; its top ten account for around 2.1%. The specimen was peripheral blood. These receptors all come from a man aged 50 to 60 with acute or convalescent COVID-19.

This clone was found once. The chain carries TRBV4-2 and TRBJ2-1; 7 bases match TRBD1. CDR1 and CDR2 from the germline V gene are LGHNA and YNFKEQ. CDR3 length equals 16 residues. J gave up 0 bases and V 4 bases, and 6 bases lay outside the gene matches. Here the CDR3 reads CASSRQGDSSYNEQFF. CDR3 bases: TGTGCCAGCAGCCGCCAGGGGGATAGCTCCTACAATGAGCAGTTCTTC.

The chain couples TRBV19 to TRBJ1-1; D gene ambiguous. The germline V gene encodes CDR1 LNHDA and CDR2 SQIVND (reference sequence). The CDR3 contains 16 residues. Trimming shortened V by 6 bases and J by 0 bases, and 17 bases separated the two germline ends. CDR3 region: CASRDMGKEVNTEAFF. In DNA form, the CDR3 reads TGTGCCAGTAGGGATATGGGGAAGGAGGTGAACACTGAAGCTTTCTTT.

This clone was seen only once. V is TRBV7-2 and J is TRBJ1-2, with no clear D. Germline lookup yields CDR1 SGHTA and CDR2 FQGNSA. Trimming stripped 0 bases from V and 4 bases from J, with 9 bases between. The CDR3 extends over 14 amino acids. Written as DNA, the CDR3 is TGTGCCAGCAGCTTAGCGCGAGGTTCCTATGGCTACACCTTC. Residues: CASSLARGSYGYTF.

J is TRBJ1-1 and V is TRBV24-1; 7 nucleotides align to TRBD1. This CDR3 is 13 amino acids long. V shed 7 bases and J 3 bases; nucleotides not matched to a gene: 4. CDR1 and CDR2 (germline): KGHDR, SFDVKD. The CDR3 DNA sequence: TGTGCCACCAGGGGGACAGAGGACACTGAAGCTTTCTTT. It specifies CATRGTEDTEAFF.

This chain connects TRBV6-5 to TRBJ1-2; 9 bases map to TRBD1. The CDR3 consists of 13 residues. The V gene end was trimmed by 6 bases and the J gene end by 8 bases; junction bases not matched to a gene: 7. In germline, CDR1 is MNHEY, CDR2 SVGAGI. This CDR3 is CASRDTGGKGYTF. CDR3 in DNA: TGTGCCAGCAGAGATACAGGGGGCAAAGGCTACACCTTC.

This rearrangement joins TRBV2 to TRBJ1-5, with D possibly being TRBD1 (5 bases). Germline V CDR1 and CDR2: SNHLY, FYNNEI. Between the trimmed V and J ends, which lost 6 bases and 3 bases, there was a span of 15 bases. The CDR3 is made up of 15 amino acids. The CDR3 DNA is TGTGCCAGCAGCGAACCAGGGTATCTCAATCAGCCCCAGCATTTT. Its translation is CASSEPGYLNQPQHF.

The chain has TRBV7-8 and TRBJ2-5; TRBD1 is a possible D gene (6 bases). CDR1 and CDR2 from the germline V gene are SGHVS and FQNEAQ. The V end lost 4 bases, the J end lost 5 bases, and 11 bases lay between the germline ends. The CDR3 is 13 amino acids. The CDR3 loop reads CASSYMQGETQYF. CDR3 in DNA: TGTGCCAGCAGCTATATGCAGGGGGAGACCCAGTACTTC. The full variable domain, rest sourced from reference TRBV7-8 and TRBJ2-5, is GAGVSQSPRYKVAKRGQDVALRCDPISGHVSLFWYQQALGQGPEFLTYFQNEAQLDKSGLPSDRFFAERPEGSVSTLKIQRTQQEDSAVYLCASSYMQGETQYFGPGTRLLVL.

This chain joins TRBV19 and TRBJ1-1, with TRBD1 identical over 9 bases. The length of the CDR3 is 16 residues. Germline V gene sequence: CDR1 LNHDA, CDR2 SQIVND (reference sequence). J was trimmed by 3 bases and V by 9 bases; bases with no gene match: 14. Written as DNA, the CDR3 is TGTGCCAGCACTTATTACAGGGGGCACTGGGACACTGAAGCTTTCTTT. It encodes CASTYYRGHWDTEAFF. The full variable domain, with the rest looked up from reference TRBV19 and TRBJ1-1, is DGGITQSPKYLFRKEGQNVTLSCEQNLNHDAMYWYRQDPGQGLRLIYYSQIVNDFQKGDIAEGYSVSREKKESFPLTVTSAQKNPTAFYLCASTYYRGHWDTEAFFGQGTRLTVV.

This chain's CDR3 is CASSLGLAGPAYEQYF. CDR3 in DNA: TGTGCCAGCAGCTTGGGACTAGCGGGCCCGGCCTACGAGCAGTACTTC. This chain connects TRBV5-4 to TRBJ2-7; 10 bases match TRBD2. The CDR3 runs 16 residues. The germline V gene encodes CDR1 SGHNT and CDR2 YYREEE (reference sequence). V gave up 0 bases and J gave up 2 bases; unmatched junction bases: 5. Based on the CDR3 plus reference TRBV5-4 and TRBJ2-7, the full variable domain is ETGVTQSPTHLIKTRGQQVTLRCSSQSGHNTVSWYQQALGQGPQFIFQYYREEENGRGNFPPRFSGLQFPNYSSELNVNALELDDSALYLCASSLGLAGPAYEQYFGPGTRLTVT.

V usage is TRBV9 and J usage is TRBJ2-1; 9 bases align to TRBD2. Germline assignment: CDR1 SGDLS and CDR2 YYNGEE. V dropped 2 bases and J dropped 10; count of bases not matched to a gene: 7. CDR3 length: 14 amino acids. The CDR3 DNA is TGTGCCAGCAGCGTTGGACTAGCGCTAGGCGAGCAGTTCTTC. Translated, it gives CASSVGLALGEQFF. Variable domain in full (rest from reference TRBV9 and TRBJ2-1): DSGVTQTPKHLITATGQRVTLRCSPRSGDLSVYWYQQSLDQGLQFLIQYYNGEERAKGNILERFSAQQFPDLHSELNLSSLELGDSALYFCASSVGLALGEQFFGPGTRLTVL.

This clone showed up just once. This rearrangement joins TRBV19 to TRBJ1-6; D uncertain. The CDR3 extends over 12 amino acids. The V end lost 9 bases, the J end lost 8 bases, and 11 bases lay between the germline ends. Looked up from germline, CDR1 is LNHDA and CDR2 is SQIVND (reference sequence). This CDR3 reads CASRERYSPLHF. CDR3 nucleotide sequence: TGTGCCAGCCGGGAGCGCTATTCACCCCTCCACTTT.

This clone has just one count. The V and J genes are TRBV3-1 (or the pseudogene TRBV3-2) and TRBJ2-1; a weak D match, TRBD1 (6 bases). Looked up from germline, CDR1 is LGHDT and CDR2 is YNNKEL (reference sequence). Trimming took 4 bases from V and 1 from J, leaving 11 bases between them. The CDR3 is 15 amino acids. CDR3 sequence: CASSPTGNSYNEQFF. CDR3 sequence (DNA): TGTGCCAGCAGCCCAACAGGGAATTCCTACAATGAGCAGTTCTTC.

The chain has TRBV30 and TRBJ1-2; perhaps TRBD1 as D (6 bases). The germline V gene encodes CDR1 GTSNPN and CDR2 SVGIG (reference sequence). Deletions cut 0 bases from V and 4 bases from J, with 6 bases between. The CDR3 is 12 residues long. The CDR3 loop reads CAWSVQGYGYTF. In DNA form, the CDR3 reads TGTGCCTGGAGTGTACAGGGCTATGGCTACACCTTC.

V usage is TRBV6-1 and J usage is TRBJ1-1; D is possibly TRBD1 (6 bases). Trimming took 2 bases from V and 3 from J, leaving 19 bases between them. Germline loops: CDR1 MNHNS, CDR2 SASEGT. This CDR3 contains 17 residues. The CDR3 nucleotides are TGTGCCAGCAGTGAACGTTGGGCAGGGGTTATGGACACTGAAGCTTTCTTT. Amino acid sequence: CASSERWAGVMDTEAFF.

V usage is TRBV5-1 and J usage is TRBJ2-1; 7 nucleotides align to TRBD2. Germline CDR1 reads SGHRS; CDR2 reads YFSETQ. The CDR3 runs 16 residues. The junction had 7 bases not matched to a gene; V was cut back by 4 bases and J by 0 bases. CDR3 in DNA: TGCGCCAGCAGCCCTGGGGGGGTGAGCTCCTACAATGAGCAGTTCTTC. Its protein is CASSPGGVSSYNEQFF.

This chain connects TRBV2 to TRBJ1-1, with TRBD1 as a possible D gene (6 bases). Germline V gene sequence: CDR1 SNHLY, CDR2 FYNNEI. CDR3 length: 14 residues. V dropped 6 bases and J dropped 6 bases, with 17 bases sitting between them. This CDR3 is CASRDYRADPEAFF. As DNA, the CDR3 is TGTGCCAGCAGAGATTACAGGGCCGACCCTGAAGCTTTCTTT.

This chain connects TRBV11-2 to TRBJ2-5; 8 bases are a match to TRBD2. The CDR3 is made up of 15 amino acids. Germline CDR1 SGHAT, CDR2 FQNNGV. Trimming removed 5 bases from V and 3 bases from J; junction bases left unmatched: 8. The CDR3: CASSPAGVGEETQYF. CDR3 DNA sequence: TGTGCCAGCAGCCCAGCGGGGGTTGGGGAAGAGACCCAGTACTTC.

The chain links TRBV19 to TRBJ1-1; TRBD1 might be the D (5 bases). CDR3 length: 12 residues. Germline V CDR1 and CDR2: LNHDA, SQIVND (reference sequence). The V gene lost 5 bases and the J gene lost 5 bases, with 9 bases spanning the gap. In DNA, the CDR3 is TGTGCCAGTAGTTCAGGGAATACTGAAGCTTTCTTT. It is translated as CASSSGNTEAFF.

The gene calls are TRBV19 and TRBJ1-2, with 9 bases lining up with TRBD1. The CDR3 spans 14 residues. In germline, CDR1 is LNHDA, CDR2 SQIVND (reference sequence). V dropped 3 bases and J dropped 8; count of bases not matched to a gene: 7. The CDR3 here is CASSIGDREGGYTF. CDR3 nucleotide sequence: TGTGCCAGTAGTATTGGGGACAGGGAAGGGGGCTACACCTTC. The variable domain in full, completed from reference TRBV19 and TRBJ1-2, reads DGGITQSPKYLFRKEGQNVTLSCEQNLNHDAMYWYRQDPGQGLRLIYYSQIVNDFQKGDIAEGYSVSREKKESFPLTVTSAQKNPTAFYLCASSIGDREGGYTFGSGTRLTVV.

The CDR3 region has the DNA TGTGCCAGTATGACTCAGGGGATCACTGAAGCTTTCTTT. Its protein is CASMTQGITEAFF. This chain connects TRBV19 to TRBJ1-1; D is perhaps TRBD1 (6 bases). With 7 bases removed from V and 4 bases from J, the gap between germline ends came to 13 bases. CDR1 and CDR2 from the germline V gene are LNHDA and SQIVND (reference sequence). The length of the CDR3 is 13 residues.

This clone was observed a few times. The chain joins TRBV27 to TRBJ2-7, with 15 bases identical to TRBD2. The CDR3 has 15 residues. V shed 5 bases and J 4 bases; nucleotides not matched to a gene: 3. Germline CDR1 and CDR2: MNHEY and SMNVEV (reference sequence). This CDR3 reads CASSRTSGGAYEQYF. The CDR3 DNA sequence: TGTGCCAGCAGTCGGACTAGCGGGGGGGCGTACGAGCAGTACTTC.

The chain combines TRBV29-1 with TRBJ1-2; a possible D gene is TRBD1 (5 bases). CDR3 size: 13 residues. Trimming took 4 bases from V and 3 from J, leaving 12 bases between them. CDR1 and CDR2 (germline): SQVTM, ANQGSEA. The DNA for the CDR3 is TGCAGCGTTGTGGGGGGTGGTCACTATGGCTACACCTTC. It codes for CSVVGGGHYGYTF.

The V gene is TRBV5-6, the J gene TRBJ1-5; no firm D call. This CDR3 has 18 amino acids. Per germline, CDR1 SGHDT and CDR2 YYEEEE. Trimming removed 0 bases from V and 2 bases from J, with 18 bases in between. The CDR3 bases are TGTGCCAGCAGCTTGGAATTTTGGGAGGGCCCTTGCAATCAGCCCCAGCATTTT. This gives the protein CASSLEFWEGPCNQPQHF.

V and J are TRBV9 and TRBJ2-1; D is ambiguous. The V end was cut by 1 base, the J end by 0 bases, with 17 bases between. The CDR3 has 18 residues. Germline CDR1 SGDLS, CDR2 YYNGEE. The CDR3 DNA reads TGTGCCAGCAGCGTATCCACCGATGTTCCGAGCTCCTACAATGAGCAGTTCTTC. This encodes CASSVSTDVPSSYNEQFF.

This chain links TRBV11-2 with TRBJ1-6; 7 nucleotides line up with TRBD1. Looked up from germline, CDR1 is SGHAT and CDR2 is FQNNGV. This CDR3 spans 14 amino acids. V was clipped by 4 bases and J by 8 bases; unmatched bases: 5. CDR3 protein: CASSSTGSDSPLHF. The CDR3 nucleotides read TGTGCCAGCAGCTCGACAGGGTCTGATTCACCCCTCCACTTT.

The J gene is TRBJ2-2, the V gene TRBV7-3, with TRBD2 identical over 8 bases. The J segment lost 7 bases and the V segment lost 5 bases, leaving 12 bases of the junction unmatched. This CDR3 contains 16 residues. In germline, CDR1 is SGHTA, CDR2 FQGTGA. DNA of the CDR3: TGTGCCAGCAGCCGCCCCGGGGGGGCAGAGGGCGGGGAGCTGTTTTTT. It codes for CASSRPGGAEGGELFF.

This chain links TRBV12-3 or TRBV12-4 with TRBJ2-5, with no clear D. With 8 bases removed from V and 5 bases from J, the gap between germline ends came to 9 bases. This CDR3 has 11 residues. The CDR3 DNA follows: TGTGCCAGCTCTGCGAGGGAGACCCAGTACTTC. It encodes CASSARETQYF.

This clone occurred once. The chain uses TRBV4-2 and TRBJ2-7; 7 nucleotides line up with TRBD2. V was clipped by 4 bases and J by 4 bases; unmatched bases: 10. The germline gives CDR1 LGHNA, CDR2 YNFKEQ. The CDR3 covers 15 residues. CDR3 DNA sequence: TGTGCCAGCAGCCCCCGGGGAGCGGGGTCTTACGAGCAGTACTTC. Residues: CASSPRGAGSYEQYF.

The J gene is TRBJ1-1, the V gene TRBV5-1; 8 bases line up with TRBD1. The V gene's germline CDR1 is SGHRS and CDR2 YFSETQ. The CDR3 length is 15 residues. With V trimmed by 4 bases and J by 0 bases, 5 bases remained unmatched. CDR3 nucleotide sequence: TGCGCCAGCAGCCACGGACAGGGACTGAACACTGAAGCTTTCTTT. The encoded protein is CASSHGQGLNTEAFF.